This T cell receptor beta chain was obtained from a study of control samples from healthy donors and cancer patients. Clones were read by immunoSEQ multiplex PCR, and TCRdb kept only the in-frame ones, dropping some. The repertoire holds approximately 140,000 clones, approximately 91% seen once, with around 9% in the top ten. CDR1 is MGHDK, CDR2 SYGVNS, per germline. The trim removed 5 bases at V and 4 bases at J, leaving 6 bases unmatched. The CDR3 has 14 residues. V is TRBV25-1 and J is TRBJ1-1, with 8 nucleotides matching TRBD1. The sample consisted of blood. The receptor was derived from a woman aged 25 to 39 in good health. The CDR3 loop reads CASSMQGAPTEAFF. The DNA of the CDR3 is TGTGCCAGCAGTATGCAGGGGGCGCCCACTGAAGCTTTCTTT.